The subject of this entry is one T cell receptor (beta chain). Antigen specificity is unknown. The time point is: week 23, last vaccination. The study gave 300 ug of mutant IDH1 20-mer peptide per vaccine dose, with topical imiquimod. Diagnosis in the donors showed new WHO grade 3 or 4 astrocytomas that were IDH1-mutant and ATRX-lost. Sequenced by immunoSEQ multiplex PCR; TCRdb stores in-frame clones only, minus some. In the table there are approximately 82,000 clones, around 85% of which are singletons. The sample belongs to a study of a mutant IDH1 vaccine in newly diagnosed glioma. Study as a whole: Eight vaccinations reached patients in weeks 1, 3, 5, 7, 11, 15, 19 and 23. Study outcomes and limitations: Changes in top peripheral clonotypes did not appear linked to pseudoprogression.

Per germline, CDR1 LNHDA and CDR2 SQIVND (reference sequence). The CDR3 is 15 amino acids. V dropped 2 bases and J dropped 0 bases, with 7 bases sitting between them. The chain links TRBV19 to TRBJ2-2; D is possibly TRBD2 (5 bases). Sequencing was performed on PBMCs, taken from a glioma patient whose treatment included an IDH1 peptide vaccine. The sequence was collected from a woman aged 45-60 years with glioma. The CDR3 loop is CASSIFGANTGELFF. The CDR3 DNA is TGTGCCAGTAGTATATTCGGGGCGAACACCGGGGAGCTGTTTTTT.